The 27 T cell receptor beta chains given below trace back to one sample, sequenced in a study of STAT3 mutations in large granular lymphocyte leukemia. Overall study results and limits: Every T-cell large granular lymphocyte leukemia patient had at least one immunodominant TCR beta clonotype.

No antigens are known for them. The assay was immunoSEQ multiplex PCR, and TCRdb's table has in-frame clones only and misses some. Among approximately 43,000 clones listed, about 81% were seen once. The sequenced sample consisted of PBMCs. These receptors all stem from a human donor with T large granular lymphocyte leukemia. Some clones in this sample may be carry-over from other donors' samples.

V usage is TRBV5-1 and J usage is TRBJ2-7; 10 nucleotides line up with TRBD1. V was pared by 4 bases and J by 6 bases, with 4 bases of the junction left unmatched. Per germline, CDR1 SGHRS and CDR2 YFSETQ. The CDR3 sequence is 13 residues long. CDR3 coding DNA: TGCGCCAGCAGCGCGCGGACAGGGGGCGAGCAGTACGTC. Translated: CASSARTGGEQYV.

The chain combines TRBV6-6 with TRBJ1-1, with D tentatively TRBD1 (6 bases). The CDR3 covers 12 residues. Per the germline V gene, CDR1 is MNHNY and CDR2 is SVGAGI (reference sequence). V lost 6 bases, J lost 11 bases, and 16 bases lay in between. The CDR3 coding sequence is TGTGCCAGCAGCCTCGGGGGCGCACCGGCTTTCTTT. Residues: CASSLGGAPAFF.

This clone was seen a few times. The chain is built from TRBV7-8 and TRBJ2-2; 8 nucleotides agree with TRBD2. The CDR3 consists of 16 residues. With 2 bases clipped from V and 4 bases from J, the junction kept 6 bases outside the gene matches. Germline V lookup: CDR1 SGHVS, CDR2 FQNEAQ. The CDR3 loop reads CASSLNPGGATGELFF. CDR3 nucleotides: TGTGCCAGCAGCTTAAATCCCGGGGGGGCCACCGGGGAGCTGTTTTTT.

V gene TRBV4-1 combines with J gene TRBJ1-5, with 7 bases aligning to TRBD1. CDR1 is MGHRA and CDR2 is YSYEKL in the germline V gene. The CDR3 loop spans 14 amino acids. With 1 base clipped from V and 11 bases from J, the junction kept 8 bases outside the gene matches. This CDR3 reads CASSQGDRHGSQHF. The CDR3 nucleotides read TGCGCCAGCAGCCAAGGGGACAGACATGGGTCCCAGCATTTT.

This clone was detected once. The chain has TRBV4-2 and TRBJ2-7; D perhaps matches TRBD2 (5 bases). CDR3 length equals 15 residues. CDR1 is LGHNA, CDR2 YNFKEQ, per germline. Deletions cut 0 bases from V and 3 bases from J, with 12 bases between. CDR3 in amino acids: CASSQDRGFVYEQYF. For the CDR3, the DNA is TGTGCCAGCAGCCAAGATCGGGGATTCGTCTACGAGCAGTACTTC.

CDR3 nucleotide sequence: TGTGCCAGCAGCTACCCACCAGGGGTCGGGGAGACCCAGTACTTC. Translation: CASSYPPGVGETQYF. The chain is built from TRBV7-9 and TRBJ2-5; possibly TRBD1 for D (6 bases). Trimming took off 4 bases at V and 5 bases at J, with 17 bases between the two ends. CDR1 and CDR2 (germline): SEHNR, FQNEAQ (reference sequence). This CDR3 is 15 amino acids long. Full variable domain (rest looked up from reference TRBV7-9 and TRBJ2-5): DTGVSQNPRHKITKRGQNVTFRCDPISEHNRLYWYRQTLGQGPEFLTYFQNEAQLEKSRLLSDRFSAERPKGSFSTLEIQRTEQGDSAMYLCASSYPPGVGETQYFGPGTRLLVL.

V is TRBV6-1 and J is TRBJ2-5; 7 bases are a match to TRBD1. Trimming took 10 bases from V and 5 from J; bases not matched to a gene: 13. Germline V gene data show CDR1 as MNHNS and CDR2 as SASEGT. The CDR3 spans 14 residues. CDR3 in DNA: TGTGCCACCCTCAAAGGGGGCATGGGCGAGACCCAGTACTTC. Amino acid sequence: CATLKGGMGETQYF.

This chain uses TRBV4-3 with TRBJ1-2, with D tentatively TRBD1 (5 bases). The CDR3 is 15 amino acids. Germline V gives CDR1 LGHNA, CDR2 YSLEER. V lost 0 bases to trimming and J lost 0 bases, with 8 bases between them. CDR3 coding DNA: TGCGCCAGCAGCCAAGAAGAGACAGCTAACTATGGCTACACCTTC. Amino acid sequence: CASSQEETANYGYTF.

The chain has TRBV5-1 and TRBJ1-1; no reliable D call. The V end lost 0 bases, the J end lost 5 bases, and 14 bases lay between the germline ends. Germline V gene sequence: CDR1 SGHRS, CDR2 YFSETQ. The length of the CDR3 is 15 residues. The DNA of the CDR3 is TGCGCCAGCAGCTTGGCTCCCCCCACGGAGACTGAAGCTTTCTTT. Protein: CASSLAPPTETEAFF.

This chain connects TRBV7-4 to TRBJ2-1; TRBD1 agrees at 10 bases. V lost 5 bases to trimming and J lost 9 bases; unmatched junction nucleotides: 10. Germline V gene lookup returns CDR1 SGHVT and CDR2 SQSDAQ. CDR3 length: 15 residues. The CDR3 nucleotides are TGTGCCAGCAGCAGCAGACAGGGGGCGCGAGGTGAGCAGTTCTTC. Its translation is CASSSRQGARGEQFF. Based on the CDR3 plus reference TRBV7-4 and TRBJ2-1, the full variable domain is GAGVSQSPRYKVAKRGRDVALRCDSISGHVTLYWYRQTLGQGSEVLTYSQSDAQRDKSGRPSGRFSAERPERSVSTLKIQRTEQGDSAVYLCASSSRQGARGEQFFGPGTRLTVL.

This clone is a singleton in its sample. The chain employs TRBV5-1 and TRBJ2-1, with 9 bases that match TRBD2. Per the germline V gene, CDR1 is SGHRS and CDR2 is YFSETQ. J gave up 8 bases and V 5 bases, and 11 bases lay outside the gene matches. The CDR3 consists of 15 residues. The CDR3: CASSLAGKGGDEQFF. As DNA, the CDR3 is TGCGCCAGCAGTCTAGCGGGGAAAGGGGGGGATGAGCAGTTCTTC.

This clone was recorded only once. This chain joins TRBV6-5 and TRBJ1-3, with 8 bases that match TRBD1. This CDR3 has 14 amino acids. V was clipped by 5 bases and J by 3 bases; unmatched bases: 3. Per the germline V gene, CDR1 is MNHEY and CDR2 is SVGAGI. The CDR3 coding sequence is TGTGCCAGCAGTCCGGACAGGGTTGGAAACACCATATATTTT. Its translation is CASSPDRVGNTIYF.

This clone has just one count. This chain uses TRBV19 with TRBJ2-3; a possible D gene is TRBD2 (5 bases). The CDR3 is 15 amino acids. The germline V and J ends were trimmed by 6 bases and 0 bases, with 13 bases remaining between them. Germline loops: CDR1 LNHDA, CDR2 SQIVND (reference sequence). The CDR3 is CASRYRGTSTDTQYF. The CDR3 DNA reads as TGTGCCAGTAGGTATCGGGGAACTAGCACAGATACGCAGTATTTT.

The chain uses TRBV9 and TRBJ1-1; D uncertain. The CDR3 sequence is 14 residues long. CDR1 SGDLS and CDR2 YYNGEE come from the germline V gene. Trimming removed 3 bases from V and 6 bases from J, with 15 bases in between. CDR3 loop: CASSEGGRVAEAFF. The CDR3 DNA reads TGTGCCAGCAGCGAGGGAGGGAGGGTGGCTGAAGCTTTCTTT.

This clone has more than one count but fewer than ten. The chain is built from TRBV4-1 and TRBJ1-2, with no clear D. In germline, CDR1 is MGHRA, CDR2 YSYEKL. This CDR3 is built from 14 residues. V lost 2 bases and J lost 9, with 16 bases in between. The CDR3 bases are TGCGCCAGCAGCCAAAAGATGTTGAGTTCGAGCTACACCTTC. This translates into CASSQKMLSSSYTF.

This chain connects TRBV18 to TRBJ1-3, with D unclear. Germline CDR1 reads KGHSH; CDR2 reads LQKENI. V dropped 2 bases and J dropped 0 bases, with 8 bases sitting between them. The CDR3 extends over 15 amino acids. The CDR3 DNA reads TGTGCCAGCTCACCAAGCGGGAGCTCTGGAAACACCATATATTTT. This codes for CASSPSGSSGNTIYF.

The chain joins TRBV19 to TRBJ2-3; TRBD2 aligns across 7 bases. The CDR3 runs to 15 residues. CDR1 LNHDA and CDR2 SQIVND come from the germline V gene (reference sequence). The ends lost 7 bases at V and 0 bases at J; junction bases unmatched: 7. The CDR3 nucleotides read TGTGCCAGTACCCAGCCTAGCGGTAGCACAGATACGCAGTATTTT. Translation gives CASTQPSGSTDTQYF.

This clone has a single count. V is TRBV7-9 and J is TRBJ1-6; D call uncertain. Trimming took off 3 bases at V and 5 bases at J, with 14 bases between the two ends. The CDR3 is 16 amino acids. The germline V gene has CDR1 SEHNR and CDR2 FQNEAQ (reference sequence). The CDR3 DNA is TGTGCCAGCAGCTTTCGAGACAATGTTCATAATTCACCCCTCCACTTT. Protein: CASSFRDNVHNSPLHF.

The chain joins TRBV6-1 to TRBJ2-5, with no clear D. V lost 8 bases to trimming and J lost 2 bases, with 12 bases between them. Germline V CDR1 and CDR2: MNHNS, SASEGT. This CDR3 region has 13 residues. CDR3 loop: CASCRRQQETQYF. DNA of the CDR3: TGTGCCAGCTGCCGGCGCCAGCAAGAGACCCAGTACTTC.

This chain connects TRBV5-1 to TRBJ2-3; D gene ambiguous. The CDR3 extends over 14 amino acids. CDR1 is SGHRS, CDR2 YFSETQ, per germline. Trimming pared 0 bases from V and 4 bases from J, leaving 9 bases between. Here the CDR3 reads CASSLGLPSDTQYF. CDR3 DNA: TGCGCCAGCAGCTTGGGCCTGCCTTCAGATACGCAGTATTTT.

The gene calls are TRBV9 and TRBJ1-4; tentatively, D is TRBD1 (5 bases). V gave up 3 bases and J gave up 4 bases, with 13 bases separating them. The CDR3 totals 15 residues. Germline V gives CDR1 SGDLS, CDR2 YYNGEE. The CDR3 loop is CASSARDEVNEKLFF. The DNA of the CDR3 is TGTGCCAGCAGCGCCCGGGACGAAGTTAATGAAAAACTGTTTTTT.

The chain is built from TRBV5-1 and TRBJ1-6; TRBD1 aligns across 8 bases. CDR3 size: 16 residues. The germline V gene encodes CDR1 SGHRS and CDR2 YFSETQ. Trimming cost V 2 bases and J 10 bases; bases outside gene matches: 11. The CDR3 sequence is CASSLHDRGVSSPLHF. In nucleotides, the CDR3 is TGCGCCAGCAGCTTACACGACAGGGGAGTAAGCTCACCCCTCCACTTT.

V usage is TRBV30 and J usage is TRBJ1-4, with D perhaps matching TRBD1 (6 bases). Per the germline V gene, CDR1 is GTSNPN and CDR2 is SVGIG (reference sequence). The length of the CDR3 is 15 residues. Trimming shortened V by 1 base and J by 7 bases, and 16 bases separated the two germline ends. CDR3 nucleotide sequence: TGTGCCTGGAGTGCGGGGGCAGTGGTTGTTGAAAAACTGTTTTTT. Its translation is CAWSAGAVVVEKLFF. Complete variable domain (other parts from reference TRBV30 and TRBJ1-4): SQTIHQWPATLVQPVGSPLSLECTVEGTSNPNLYWYRQAAGRGLQLLFYSVGIGQISSEVPQNLSASRPQDRQFILSSKKLLLSDSGFYLCAWSAGAVVVEKLFFGSGTQLSVL.

This clone was seen only a few times. This chain joins TRBV5-1 and TRBJ1-1; tentative D call: TRBD1 (6 bases). V gave up 3 bases and J gave up 6 bases, with 12 bases separating them. The CDR3 loop spans 13 amino acids. Germline V CDR1 and CDR2: SGHRS, YFSETQ. The CDR3 protein is CASSSLDRSEAFF. DNA for the CDR3: TGCGCCAGCAGCTCCTTGGACAGATCTGAAGCTTTCTTT.

This clone was counted between two and nine times. The chain has TRBV6-1 and TRBJ2-7; TRBD2 aligns across 10 bases. The CDR3 spans 14 residues. V lost 5 bases, J lost 6 bases, and 7 bases stayed unmatched. CDR1 and CDR2 from the germline V gene are MNHNS and SASEGT. The CDR3 DNA reads as TGTGCCAGCAGTCACAGCGGGGGGGCCGCCGAGCAGTACGTC. This translates into CASSHSGGAAEQYV.

This clone has only a few counts. The chain carries TRBV2 and TRBJ2-3, with 7 bases identical to TRBD2. Germline CDR1 is SNHLY and CDR2 is FYNNEI. This CDR3 is 13 amino acids long. V trimming: 8 bases; J trimming: 0 bases; junction bases outside the gene matches: 2. CDR3 bases: TGTGCCAGCGCGGGGGAGAGCACAGATACGCAGTATTTT. It codes for CASAGESTDTQYF.

V and J are TRBV5-1 and TRBJ2-1, with 7 bases matching TRBD1. J was trimmed by 2 bases and V by 1 base; bases with no gene match: 15. Germline assignment: CDR1 SGHRS and CDR2 YFSETQ. CDR3 size: 19 residues. The CDR3 here is CASSLWYRGPSLTYNEQFF. The CDR3, as DNA: TGCGCCAGCAGCTTGTGGTACAGGGGACCATCACTGACCTACAATGAGCAGTTCTTC. The entire variable domain, with the rest obtained from reference TRBV5-1 and TRBJ2-1, is as follows: KAGVTQTPRYLIKTRGQQVTLSCSPISGHRSVSWYQQTPGQGLQFLFEYFSETQRNKGNFPGRFSGRQFSNSRSEMNVSTLELGDSALYLCASSLWYRGPSLTYNEQFFGPGTRLTVL.